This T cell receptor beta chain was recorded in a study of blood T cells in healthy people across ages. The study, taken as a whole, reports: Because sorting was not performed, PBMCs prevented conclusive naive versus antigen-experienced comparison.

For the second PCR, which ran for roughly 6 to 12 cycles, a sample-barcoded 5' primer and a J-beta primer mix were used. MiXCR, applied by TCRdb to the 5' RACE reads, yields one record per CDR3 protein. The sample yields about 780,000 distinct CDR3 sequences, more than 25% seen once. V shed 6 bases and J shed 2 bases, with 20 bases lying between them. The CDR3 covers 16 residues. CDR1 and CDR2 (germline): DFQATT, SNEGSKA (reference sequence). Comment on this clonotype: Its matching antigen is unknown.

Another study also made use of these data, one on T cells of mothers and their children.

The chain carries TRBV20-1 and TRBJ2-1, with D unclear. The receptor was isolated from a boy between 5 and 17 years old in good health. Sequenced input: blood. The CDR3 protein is CSALARISYPYNEQFF. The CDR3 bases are TGCAGTGCCTTAGCCCGGATAAGTTATCCCTACAATGAGCAGTTCTTC.